This entry lists 22 T cell receptor beta chains sequenced from one sample in a study of vaccination and CD4 T cells after COVID-19. Treatment here: approximately nine-day PBMC culture with coronavirus spike peptide pools or control peptides (ViraFEST assay). Their antigen targets remain unknown. The Oncomine TCR Beta short-read assay was applied to DNA of cultured CD4+ T cells. TCRdb ran MiXCR on the PCR reads and lists one entry per CDR3 protein. The top ten hold less than 8.5% of the sample, which has several thousand distinct CDR3 sequences, 50% to 65% seen once. Input material: CD4+ T cells from blood, cultured in vitro. These receptors were taken from a human donor who had recovered from COVID-19.

This clonotype turned up a few times. The chain links TRBV27 to TRBJ2-5, with D possibly matching TRBD1 (5 bases). This CDR3 region has 15 residues. CDR1 is MNHEY and CDR2 is SMNVEV in the germline V gene (reference sequence). V shed 10 bases and J shed 2 bases, with 20 bases lying between them. CDR3 in DNA: TGTGCCACCAAGGAAGGGGTGGTAGGGCAAGAGACCCAGTACTTC. Amino acids: CATKEGVVGQETQYF.

This clonotype was picked up a small number of times. V is TRBV6-1 and J is TRBJ1-6, with 8 bases fitting TRBD1. The CDR3 contains 13 residues. The V and J ends lost 5 bases and 12 bases, in that order; junction bases with no gene match: 6. Germline V CDR1 and CDR2: MNHNS, SASEGT. The CDR3 nucleotides are TGTGCCAGCAGTACTGGACAGGGAAGACCCCTCCACTTT. Its translation is CASSTGQGRPLHF.

In this sample, this clonotype turned up once. This rearrangement joins TRBV19 to TRBJ2-3, with TRBD2 identical over 14 bases. V shed 6 bases, J shed 1 base, and the junction held 6 bases outside the gene matches. Per germline, CDR1 LNHDA and CDR2 SQIVND (reference sequence). CDR3 length equals 17 residues. CDR3 in amino acids: CASSRETSGRGTDTQYF. DNA for the CDR3: TGTGCCAGTAGCCGGGAGACTAGCGGGAGGGGCACAGATACGCAGTATTTT.

The genes are TRBV7-2 and TRBJ1-1; 10 bases agree with TRBD1. In germline, CDR1 is SGHTA, CDR2 FQGNSA. J lost 5 bases, V lost 5 bases, and 5 bases had no gene match. The CDR3 is 14 residues long. The CDR3 region is CASSPGQGGTEAFF. The DNA of the CDR3 is TGTGCCAGCAGCCCAGGACAGGGGGGAACTGAAGCTTTCTTT.

The V call is TRBV6-1, the J call TRBJ1-3; weak D call: TRBD1 (5 bases). Germline V lookup: CDR1 MNHNS, CDR2 SASEGT. The CDR3 sequence is 14 residues long. V lost 2 bases, J lost 8 bases, and 13 bases lay in between. The CDR3 sequence is CASSEQTGADTIYF. The CDR3 region has the DNA TGTGCCAGCAGTGAACAGACCGGGGCCGACACCATATATTTT.

In its sample, this clonotype is medium-sized (0.01 to 0.1%). The chain recombines TRBV19 with TRBJ2-7; 10 positions agree with TRBD1. The ends lost 9 bases at V and 4 bases at J; junction bases unmatched: 15. The CDR3 spans 16 residues. Germline-derived CDR1 and CDR2 are LNHDA and SQIVND (reference sequence). The CDR3 DNA reads TGTGCCAGGAGACAGGGGGCGCGCGCTAAGATTTACGAGCAGTACTTC. Encoded protein: CARRQGARAKIYEQYF.

The genes are TRBV7-2 and TRBJ2-2; 8 bases fit TRBD2. CDR1 and CDR2 (germline): SGHTA, FQGNSA. This CDR3 has 20 residues. J gave up 0 bases and V 5 bases, and 17 bases lay outside the gene matches. In DNA, the CDR3 is TGTGCCAGCAGCCTTCGCGGGGGGCTAGCGGGCGATCCGAACACCGGGGAGCTGTTTTTT. Translating gives CASSLRGGLAGDPNTGELFF.

The chain links TRBV20-1 to TRBJ2-7, with D tentatively TRBD1 or TRBD2 (6 bases each). Germline CDR1 DFQATT, CDR2 SNEGSKA (reference sequence). The CDR3 is made up of 15 amino acids. V lost 4 bases, J lost 0 bases, and 16 bases lay in between. The CDR3: CSATGDTRSSYEQYF. DNA of the CDR3: TGCAGTGCTACGGGGGACACAAGGAGCTCCTACGAGCAGTACTTC.

CDR3 region: CASMSHRSGVGANVLTF. CDR3 bases: TGTGCCAGTATGTCCCACCGATCAGGGGTCGGGGCCAACGTCCTGACTTTC. This sequence joins TRBV19 and TRBJ2-6, with D possibly TRBD1 on 6 matching bases. Germline values: CDR1 LNHDA, CDR2 SQIVND (reference sequence). This CDR3 contains 17 residues. Trimming removed 7 bases from V and 4 bases from J, with 20 bases in between.

This chain connects TRBV19 to TRBJ1-1; D perhaps matches TRBD1 (5 bases). Per the germline V gene, CDR1 is LNHDA and CDR2 is SQIVND (reference sequence). CDR3 length equals 12 residues. The germline V and J ends were trimmed by 5 bases and 5 bases, with 9 bases remaining between them. CDR3 amino acids: CASSREGTEAFF. CDR3 coding DNA: TGTGCCAGTAGTCGGGAGGGGACTGAAGCTTTCTTT.

This sequence joins TRBV20-1 and TRBJ2-7; 8 bases line up with TRBD2. Germline V lookup: CDR1 DFQATT, CDR2 SNEGSKA (reference sequence). This CDR3 comprises 13 residues. CDR3 loop: CSLTSGGIYEQYF. CDR3 nucleotide sequence: TGCAGCTTGACCAGCGGGGGAATATACGAGCAGTACTTC.

The chain is built from TRBV27 and TRBJ2-4; TRBD1 might be the D (5 bases). V was cut by 5 bases and J by 0 bases, with 14 bases left in between. The CDR3 has 16 residues. Germline V gene sequence: CDR1 MNHEY, CDR2 SMNVEV (reference sequence). CDR3: CASSPFQGLAKNIQYF. The CDR3 DNA reads as TGTGCCAGCAGTCCTTTCCAGGGTCTAGCCAAAAACATTCAGTACTTC.

A few counts support this clonotype. The V and J genes are TRBV6-5 and TRBJ1-2, with a tentative D call TRBD1 (6 bases). V lost 2 bases, J lost 6 bases, and 13 bases lay in between. The CDR3 has 14 amino acids. The germline V gene has CDR1 MNHEY and CDR2 SVGAGI. CDR3 loop: CASSYDGQRNGYTF. The CDR3 bases are TGTGCCAGCAGTTACGACGGACAGAGAAATGGCTACACCTTC.

The table lists this clonotype with a few counts. J is TRBJ2-7 and V is TRBV27; maybe TRBD1 (5 bases). The CDR3 extends over 13 amino acids. Germline CDR1 reads MNHEY; CDR2 reads SMNVEV (reference sequence). V gave up 4 bases and J gave up 6 bases, with 13 bases separating them. CDR3 protein: CASSSRRVGEQYF. The CDR3 bases are TGTGCCAGCAGTTCCCGCAGGGTGGGCGAGCAGTACTTC.

This clonotype is a singleton in its sample. This chain uses TRBV7-2 with TRBJ1-2, with 7 bases fitting TRBD1. With V trimmed by 7 bases and J by 5 bases, 13 bases remained unmatched. This CDR3 comprises 15 residues. The V gene's germline CDR1 is SGHTA and CDR2 FQGNSA. CDR3 loop: CASTPQGGVRYGYTF. The DNA of the CDR3 is TGTGCCAGCACGCCCCAGGGGGGGGTCCGGTATGGCTACACCTTC.

This chain links TRBV5-1 with TRBJ1-2, with a weak D call TRBD1 (5 bases). The germline CDR1 and CDR2 sequences are SGHRS and YFSETQ. This CDR3 comprises 15 residues. V was trimmed by 0 bases and J by 8 bases, leaving 17 bases between them. The CDR3 sequence: CASSLDTGRPGGYTF. The DNA for the CDR3 is TGCGCCAGCAGCTTGGACACGGGGCGCCCGGGGGGCTACACCTTC.

The chain links TRBV20-1 to TRBJ2-2, with D possibly matching TRBD2 (5 bases). There are 14 residues in the CDR3. The V gene lost 3 bases and the J gene lost 0 bases, with 8 bases spanning the gap. Germline V gene data show CDR1 as DFQATT and CDR2 as SNEGSKA (reference sequence). In nucleotides, the CDR3 is TGCAGTGCTAGCATAGCGTCGAACACCGGGGAGCTGTTTTTT. Encoded protein: CSASIASNTGELFF.

This chain uses TRBV6-1 with TRBJ2-5; D is unclear. The CDR3 spans 13 residues. Trimming took 6 bases from V and 5 from J, leaving 13 bases between them. CDR1 is MNHNS, CDR2 SASEGT, per germline. The CDR3 sequence is CASSRTLRETQYF. The DNA for the CDR3 is TGTGCCAGCAGCAGGACCCTAAGGGAGACCCAGTACTTC.

This clonotype turned up a few times. As DNA, the CDR3 is TGTGCCAGCAGTTCCTGGGGCTCTGGAAACACCATATATTTT. Protein: CASSSWGSGNTIYF. The chain combines TRBV12-3 or TRBV12-4 with TRBJ1-3; no clear D. This CDR3 comprises 14 residues. V was shortened by 4 bases and J by 0 bases, with 7 bases between the two germline ends.

The V call is TRBV24-1, the J call TRBJ1-1; 10 bases line up with TRBD1. The CDR3 is 16 amino acids. In germline, CDR1 is KGHDR, CDR2 SFDVKD. The V segment lost 4 bases and the J segment 1 base; nucleotides outside the gene matches: 5. In DNA form, the CDR3 reads TGTGCCACCAGTGACCCTAGACAGGGGGCGAACACTGAAGCTTTCTTT. Its protein product is CATSDPRQGANTEAFF.

This clonotype has more than one count but fewer than ten. V gene TRBV20-1 combines with J gene TRBJ2-2, with 10 bases aligning to TRBD2. The germline gives CDR1 DFQATT, CDR2 SNEGSKA (reference sequence). This CDR3 comprises 15 residues. The trim removed 0 bases at V and 7 bases at J, leaving 5 bases unmatched. DNA for the CDR3: TGCAGTGCTAGAGACGGGACTAGCGTGGGCGGGGAGCTGTTTTTT. The encoded protein is CSARDGTSVGGELFF.

This clonotype was counted a few times. V usage is TRBV7-2 and J usage is TRBJ2-5; D call uncertain. Germline CDR1 reads SGHTA; CDR2 reads FQGNSA. This CDR3 is 15 amino acids long. Trimming left V 3 bases short and J 5 bases short, with 16 bases between. The chain's CDR3 is CASSLTGSRGETQYF. The CDR3 coding sequence is TGTGCCAGCAGCTTGACCGGGTCTCGAGGCGAGACCCAGTACTTC.